This TCR beta chain emerged from a study of T cells in Graves' hyperthyroidism and ophthalmopathy. This clonotype was counted at least ten times. Between the trimmed V and J ends, which lost 1 base and 5 bases, there was a span of 14 bases. CDR1 is KGHSH and CDR2 is LQKENI in the germline V gene. This CDR3 comprises 15 residues. Amplification of TCR beta CDR3 regions used RNA as the template. HTBI primers drove first-round RT-PCR of the TCR CDR3. A single record per CDR3 protein comes from TCRdb applying MiXCR to the multiplex PCR reads. This table has under 400,000 distinct CDR3 sequences, around 13% appearing once. Stable hyperthyroidism: no ophthalmopathy progression over 18 months of follow-up.

Sequencing input: blood. This TCR was recovered from a woman younger than 35 with Graves' hyperthyroidism. The chain recombines TRBV18 with TRBJ1-1; D unclear. The CDR3 is CASSPREGMGTEAFF. CDR3 bases: TGTGCCAGCTCACCACGGGAGGGAATGGGGACTGAAGCTTTCTTT.